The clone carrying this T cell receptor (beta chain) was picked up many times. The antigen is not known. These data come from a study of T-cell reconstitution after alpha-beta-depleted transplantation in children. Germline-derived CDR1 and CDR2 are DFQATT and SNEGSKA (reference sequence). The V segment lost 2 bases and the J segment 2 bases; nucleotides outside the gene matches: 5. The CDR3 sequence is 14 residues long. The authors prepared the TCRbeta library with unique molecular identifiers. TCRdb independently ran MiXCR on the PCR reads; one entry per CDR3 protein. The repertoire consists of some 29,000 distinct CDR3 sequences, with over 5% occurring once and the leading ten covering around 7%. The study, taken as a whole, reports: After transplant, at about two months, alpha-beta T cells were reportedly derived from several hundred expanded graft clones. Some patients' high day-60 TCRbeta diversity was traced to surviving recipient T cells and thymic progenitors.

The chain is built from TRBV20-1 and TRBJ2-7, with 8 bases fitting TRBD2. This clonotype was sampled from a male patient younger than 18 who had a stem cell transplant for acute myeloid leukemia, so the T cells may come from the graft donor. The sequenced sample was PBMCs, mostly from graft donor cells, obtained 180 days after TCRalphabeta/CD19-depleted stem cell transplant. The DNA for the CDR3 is TGCAGTGCTAGAAAGGGCGGGGGGCCCTACGAGCAGTACTTC. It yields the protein CSARKGGGPYEQYF.